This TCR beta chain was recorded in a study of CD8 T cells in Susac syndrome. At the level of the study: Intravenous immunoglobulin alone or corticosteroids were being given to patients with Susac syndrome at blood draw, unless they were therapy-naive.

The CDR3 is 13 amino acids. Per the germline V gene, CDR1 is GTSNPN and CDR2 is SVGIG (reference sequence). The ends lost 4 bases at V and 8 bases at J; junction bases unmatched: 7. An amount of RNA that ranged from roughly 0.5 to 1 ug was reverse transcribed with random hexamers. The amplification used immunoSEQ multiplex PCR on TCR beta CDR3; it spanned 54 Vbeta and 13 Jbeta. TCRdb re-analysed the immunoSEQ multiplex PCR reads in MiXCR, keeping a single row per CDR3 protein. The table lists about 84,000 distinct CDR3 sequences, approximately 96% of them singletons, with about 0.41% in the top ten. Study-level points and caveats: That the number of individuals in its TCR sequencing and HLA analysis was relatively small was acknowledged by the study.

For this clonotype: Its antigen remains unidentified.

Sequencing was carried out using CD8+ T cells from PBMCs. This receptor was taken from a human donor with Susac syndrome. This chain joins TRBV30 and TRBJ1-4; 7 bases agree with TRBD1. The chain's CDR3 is CAWTTGVWEKLFF. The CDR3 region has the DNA TGTGCCTGGACCACAGGGGTTTGGGAAAAACTGTTTTTT. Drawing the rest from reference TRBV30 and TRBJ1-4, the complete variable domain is SQTIHQWPATLVQPVGSPLSLECTVEGTSNPNLYWYRQAAGRGLQLLFYSVGIGQISSEVPQNLSASRPQDRQFILSSKKLLLSDSGFYLCAWTTGVWEKLFFGSGTQLSVL.